Listed here are 32 T cell receptor beta chains from one sample, sequenced in a study of beta chain features in type 1 diabetes. The isolated RNA, all of it, was reverse transcribed, so expressed TCRB transcripts were what got sequenced. TCRdb's table, derived via immunoSEQ multiplex PCR, lists solely in-frame clones and lacks some. The sample lists under 250,000 clones, less than 35% occurring once. Sequencing was done on a sample of central memory CD4+ T cells from blood. These TCRs come from a man aged 25-45 years in good health.

This clone was picked up a small number of times. V gene TRBV7-9 combines with J gene TRBJ2-5, with D possibly being TRBD1 or TRBD2 (6 bases each). This CDR3 contains 15 residues. Trimming removed 3 bases at V and 0 bases at J, with 11 bases between. Germline V CDR1 and CDR2: SEHNR, FQNEAQ (reference sequence). The CDR3 sequence: CASSFPRGDQETQYF. For the CDR3, the DNA is TGTGCCAGCAGCTTTCCAAGGGGGGACCAAGAGACCCAGTACTTC.

This clone showed up just a few times. The chain is built from TRBV28 and TRBJ2-3; possibly TRBD1 for D (6 bases). Germline CDR1 is MDHEN and CDR2 is SYDVKM. This CDR3 is 14 amino acids long. Trimming cost V 4 bases and J 9 bases, with 17 bases left between them. The CDR3 region is CASSSPYRAGTQYF. For the CDR3, the DNA is TGTGCCAGCAGTTCCCCCTACAGGGCCGGGACGCAGTATTTT.

The chain joins TRBV5-8 to TRBJ2-5, with D possibly TRBD1 on 5 matching bases. Per germline, CDR1 SGHTS and CDR2 YDEGEE. The CDR3 runs 13 residues. Trimming took 7 bases from V and 3 from J, leaving 13 bases between them. The CDR3 DNA reads as TGTGCCAGCTACAGGAGAGGCGAAGAGACCCAGTACTTC. It is translated as CASYRRGEETQYF.

The rearrangement links TRBV7-2 to TRBJ1-1; no firm D call. Germline V lookup: CDR1 SGHTA, CDR2 FQGNSA. Trimming pared 4 bases from V and 0 bases from J, leaving 9 bases between. CDR3 length equals 14 residues. In DNA form, the CDR3 reads TGTGCCAGCAGCTCCGGACTTATGAACACTGAAGCTTTCTTT. Translating gives CASSSGLMNTEAFF.

This clone came up a few times. The gene calls are TRBV7-2 and TRBJ2-5; D gene unclear. CDR1 and CDR2 (germline): SGHTA, FQGNSA. The germline V and J ends were trimmed by 1 base and 2 bases, with 11 bases remaining between them. There are 15 residues in the CDR3. CDR3 nucleotides: TGTGCCAGCAGCTTAGTTCGGCAGAGACAAGAGACCCAGTACTTC. The encoded protein is CASSLVRQRQETQYF. The entire variable domain, with the rest obtained from reference TRBV7-2 and TRBJ2-5, is as follows: GAGVSQSPSNKVTEKGKDVELRCDPISGHTALYWYRQSLGQGLEFLIYFQGNSAPDKSGLPSDRFSAERTGGSVSTLTIQRTQQEDSAVYLCASSLVRQRQETQYFGPGTRLLVL.

The V call is TRBV7-2, the J call TRBJ1-5; D unclear. This CDR3 comprises 13 residues. CDR1 is SGHTA, CDR2 FQGNSA, per germline. V shed 3 bases and J shed 9 bases, with 12 bases lying between them. The DNA for the CDR3 is TGTGCCAGCAGCTTGGAAGATGTTCGGCCCCAGCATTTT. Translated: CASSLEDVRPQHF.

This clone was counted only a few times. The J gene is TRBJ2-3, the V gene TRBV7-2; TRBD2 aligns across 8 bases. J was trimmed by 5 bases and V by 5 bases; bases with no gene match: 9. The CDR3 is made up of 15 amino acids. Germline CDR1 reads SGHTA; CDR2 reads FQGNSA. CDR3 sequence reads: CASSTDGRVEDTQYF. DNA for the CDR3: TGTGCCAGCAGCACCGACGGGAGGGTTGAAGATACGCAGTATTTT.

This clone was picked up many times. The genes are TRBV10-3 and TRBJ2-1; TRBD1 might be the D (5 bases). Germline loops: CDR1 ENHRY, CDR2 SYGVKD. V was pared by 2 bases and J by 6 bases, with 5 bases between. There are 12 residues in the CDR3. In DNA, the CDR3 is TGTGCCATCAGTGAGAGGGGCAATGAGCAGTTCTTC. It encodes CAISERGNEQFF.

This clone was seen a handful of times. The chain joins TRBV30 to TRBJ1-2; D gene ambiguous. Per germline, CDR1 GTSNPN and CDR2 SVGIG (reference sequence). V lost 2 bases, J lost 12 bases, and 16 bases lay in between. The CDR3 contains 12 residues. The CDR3 DNA is TGTGCCTGGAGTTCTTCGGCGTTTGTCAACACCTTC. Amino acids: CAWSSSAFVNTF. Supplemented by reference TRBV30 and TRBJ1-2, the full variable domain reads SQTIHQWPATLVQPVGSPLSLECTVEGTSNPNLYWYRQAAGRGLQLLFYSVGIGQISSEVPQNLSASRPQDRQFILSSKKLLLSDSGFYLCAWSSSAFVNTFGSGTRLTVV.

This chain connects TRBV29-1 to TRBJ1-1, with TRBD1 as a possible D gene (6 bases). V lost 7 bases and J 4 bases, leaving 13 bases between the germline ends. The length of the CDR3 is 12 residues. Looked up from germline, CDR1 is SQVTM and CDR2 is ANQGSEA. The CDR3 sequence: CSGWEGVTEAFF. Written as DNA, the CDR3 is TGCAGCGGATGGGAGGGGGTCACTGAAGCTTTCTTT. Together with reference TRBV29-1 and TRBJ1-1, the CDR3 gives the full variable domain: SAVISQKPSRDICQRGTSLTIQCQVDSQVTMMFWYRQQPGQSLTLIATANQGSEATYESGFVIDKFPISRPNLTFSTLTVSNMSPEDSSIYLCSGWEGVTEAFFGQGTRLTVV.

This clone was seen only once. The chain couples TRBV5-1 to TRBJ2-5, with 10 bases that match TRBD1. This CDR3 comprises 15 residues. Germline CDR1 and CDR2: SGHRS and YFSETQ. The junction had 8 bases not matched to a gene; V was cut back by 5 bases and J by 4 bases. The CDR3 DNA sequence: TGCGCCAGCAGAGCGGGACAGGGGTTTGCAGAGACCCAGTACTTC. Its translation: CASRAGQGFAETQYF.

The CDR3 nucleotides are TGCAGCGTTGGGACTCTCGACAGTGTTCAGTACTTC. Its translation: CSVGTLDSVQYF. The chain carries TRBV29-1 and TRBJ2-4; either TRBD1 or TRBD2 may supply D (5 bases each). The ends were cut back, 4 bases at V and 11 bases at J, with 15 bases in the middle. This CDR3 is 12 amino acids long. Per germline, CDR1 SQVTM and CDR2 ANQGSEA.

There are a few counts of this clone. This CDR3 reads CSGVPQSTDTQYF. As DNA, the CDR3 is TGCAGCGGTGTACCCCAGAGCACAGATACGCAGTATTTT. The V gene is TRBV29-1, the J gene TRBJ2-3, with D uncertain. The CDR3 has 13 amino acids. V lost 7 bases and J 0 bases, leaving 11 bases between the germline ends. Germline V lookup: CDR1 SQVTM, CDR2 ANQGSEA.

This clone showed up just a few times. This sequence joins TRBV7-2 and TRBJ1-3; D gene uncertain. Germline V gene sequence: CDR1 SGHTA, CDR2 FQGNSA. The CDR3 loop spans 15 amino acids. The V end was cut by 1 base, the J end by 2 bases, with 9 bases between. This chain's CDR3 is CASSLVPGTGNTIYF. The CDR3 DNA follows: TGTGCCAGCAGCTTAGTCCCGGGAACTGGAAACACCATATATTTT.

The chain joins TRBV6-5 to TRBJ2-1; 7 nucleotides align to TRBD2. J gave up 6 bases and V 8 bases, and 10 bases lay outside the gene matches. Germline loops: CDR1 MNHEY, CDR2 SVGAGI. The CDR3 has 14 amino acids. CDR3 protein: CASSRGDSGNEQFF. For the CDR3, the DNA is TGTGCCAGCTCCCGGGGGGATTCGGGCAATGAGCAGTTCTTC.

This clone has more than one count but fewer than ten. This chain links TRBV2 with TRBJ2-5, with 8 nucleotides matching TRBD2. The CDR3 is 15 residues long. In germline, CDR1 is SNHLY, CDR2 FYNNEI. V lost 2 bases, J lost 2 bases, and 4 bases stayed unmatched. CDR3 nucleotides: TGTGCCAGCAGTGAATGGGGACTAGGACAAGAGACCCAGTACTTC. Residues: CASSEWGLGQETQYF.

V and J are TRBV28 and TRBJ2-1, with D unresolved. Germline V gene data show CDR1 as MDHEN and CDR2 as SYDVKM. The CDR3 spans 13 residues. The V end was cut by 4 bases, the J end by 7 bases, with 11 bases between. The CDR3 DNA follows: TGTGCCAGCAGTTGGAACTCCCCGAATGAGCAGTTCTTC. Translation: CASSWNSPNEQFF.

The rearrangement uses TRBV7-9 and TRBJ1-1; perhaps TRBD1 as D (6 bases). Germline V gene data show CDR1 as SEHNR and CDR2 as FQNEAQ (reference sequence). Trimming removed 5 bases at V and 8 bases at J, with 18 bases between. CDR3 length: 14 residues. The CDR3 sequence: CASSLLQGSREAFF. CDR3 sequence (DNA): TGTGCCAGCAGCCTACTCCAGGGGTCGAGAGAAGCTTTCTTT.

This clone was seen more than once but under ten times. The gene calls are TRBV2 and TRBJ2-5; the D gene is possibly TRBD1 (5 bases). Per germline, CDR1 SNHLY and CDR2 FYNNEI. Trimming removed 10 bases at V and 5 bases at J, with 23 bases between. The CDR3 has 15 residues. CDR3 sequence (DNA): TGTGCCACCAAACCCTCTGGGGTAGCAGGGGAGACCCAGTACTTC. Translated: CATKPSGVAGETQYF. Based on the CDR3 plus reference TRBV2 and TRBJ2-5, the full variable domain is EPEVTQTPSHQVTQMGQEVILRCVPISNHLYFYWYRQILGQKVEFLVSFYNNEISEKSEIFDDQFSVERPDGSNFTLKIRSTKLEDSAMYFCATKPSGVAGETQYFGPGTRLLVL.

The V call is TRBV5-1, the J call TRBJ2-1; D is perhaps TRBD2 (6 bases). Germline V lookup: CDR1 SGHRS, CDR2 YFSETQ. V was shortened by 0 bases and J by 7 bases, with 14 bases between the two germline ends. The CDR3 covers 15 residues. The CDR3 bases are TGCGCCAGCAGCTTGGCCGGGAGTGGGACGAATGAGCAGTTCTTC. Its protein product is CASSLAGSGTNEQFF.

The table lists this clone with a few counts. V usage is TRBV29-1 and J usage is TRBJ1-2, with D possibly being TRBD1 (5 bases). The CDR3 is made up of 14 amino acids. Trimming took 5 bases from V and 4 from J, leaving 17 bases between them. CDR1 and CDR2 from the germline V gene are SQVTM and ANQGSEA. Here the CDR3 DNA reads TGCAGCGTTTCACAGCCGGGACGGAGCTATGGCTACACCTTC. This encodes CSVSQPGRSYGYTF.

The V and J genes are TRBV15 and TRBJ2-7; TRBD1 matches 8 bases. This CDR3 region has 16 residues. Per germline, CDR1 LNHNV and CDR2 YYDKDF (reference sequence). V shed 1 base, J shed 0 bases, and the junction held 5 bases outside the gene matches. The CDR3 DNA reads as TGTGCCACCAGCAGAGCAGGGGGCTTGTTCTCCTACGAGCAGTACTTC. This codes for CATSRAGGLFSYEQYF.

In this sample, this clone turned up many times. The V and J genes are TRBV18 and TRBJ2-3; no reliable D call. This CDR3 has 13 amino acids. The germline V and J ends were trimmed by 2 bases and 5 bases, with 8 bases remaining between them. Germline assignment: CDR1 KGHSH and CDR2 LQKENI. CDR3: CASSPRDGDTQYF. The CDR3 DNA is TGTGCCAGCTCACCAAGGGATGGAGATACGCAGTATTTT.

This clone was counted between two and nine times. The chain recombines TRBV5-1 with TRBJ2-3; D gene uncertain. The CDR3 loop spans 13 amino acids. The germline V gene has CDR1 SGHRS and CDR2 YFSETQ. Trimming left V 2 bases short and J 2 bases short, with 6 bases between. The CDR3 sequence is CASSLQSTDTQYF. The CDR3 region has the DNA TGCGCCAGCAGCTTACAATCCACAGATACGCAGTATTTT.

This clone was seen a few times. The chain is built from TRBV27 and TRBJ2-1; tentatively, D is TRBD1 (6 bases). This CDR3 comprises 13 residues. CDR1 and CDR2 from the germline V gene are MNHEY and SMNVEV (reference sequence). Trimming left V 0 bases short and J 13 bases short, with 13 bases between. As DNA, the CDR3 is TGTGCCAGCAGTTTATCGGGGCAGGGGACACAGTTCTTC. The encoded protein is CASSLSGQGTQFF.

This clone showed up just a few times. Within the sample, other DNA sequences also encode this same CDR3. The chain is built from TRBV30 and TRBJ1-2; D not resolved. V shed 0 bases and J shed 0 bases, with 5 bases lying between them. This CDR3 region has 13 residues. Germline V lookup: CDR1 GTSNPN, CDR2 SVGIG (reference sequence). In DNA, the CDR3 is TGTGCCTGGAGTGTAGGAGCTAACTATGGCTACACCTTC. Its translation is CAWSVGANYGYTF.

The table lists this clone with many counts. This chain connects TRBV28 to TRBJ2-7; possible D gene TRBD1, 5 bases. Between the trimmed V and J ends, which lost 6 bases and 6 bases, there was a span of 18 bases. There are 14 residues in the CDR3. Germline CDR1 is MDHEN and CDR2 is SYDVKM. Written as DNA, the CDR3 is TGTGCCAGCAGCCGCAAGGCAGGGAATGGCGAGCAGTACTTC. Amino acid sequence: CASSRKAGNGEQYF.

Written as DNA, the CDR3 is TGTGCCAGCAGCAGACCCGACAGATTCGCTGAAGCTTTCTTT. This translates into CASSRPDRFAEAFF. The chain employs TRBV28 and TRBJ1-1, with D possibly TRBD1 on 5 matching bases. Trimming took off 6 bases at V and 6 bases at J, with 17 bases between the two ends. The CDR3 loop spans 14 amino acids. Per the germline V gene, CDR1 is MDHEN and CDR2 is SYDVKM.

This clone was recorded many times. The V and J genes are TRBV10-3 and TRBJ1-2, with D hard to call. Germline CDR1 and CDR2: ENHRY and SYGVKD. This CDR3 has 11 residues. V lost 10 bases, J lost 5 bases, and 11 bases lay in between. This CDR3 reads CATSAEYGYTF. The DNA of the CDR3 is TGTGCCACCTCAGCTGAGTATGGCTACACCTTC.

This clone was seen a few times. V gene TRBV5-1 combines with J gene TRBJ2-2; no reliable D call. V was shortened by 0 bases and J by 2 bases, with 8 bases between the two germline ends. Germline CDR1 is SGHRS and CDR2 is YFSETQ. CDR3 length equals 15 residues. Written as DNA, the CDR3 is TGCGCCAGCAGCTTGGCCGGTGAAAACACCGGGGAGCTGTTTTTT. Residues: CASSLAGENTGELFF.

This chain uses TRBV2 with TRBJ2-3; unclear D gene. Germline V gene sequence: CDR1 SNHLY, CDR2 FYNNEI. With 1 base removed from V and 6 bases from J, the gap between germline ends came to 5 bases. The CDR3 loop spans 12 amino acids. The DNA for the CDR3 is TGTGCCAGCAGTGAAGAGGCTGATACGCAGTATTTT. Protein sequence: CASSEEADTQYF.

This clone was found a few times. The CDR3 bases are TGCGCCAGCGCGGGAGGGGGCGCGTCGGAGAATACGCAGTATTTT. It encodes CASAGGGASENTQYF. J is TRBJ2-3 and V is TRBV5-1; TRBD2 aligns across 9 bases. This CDR3 has 15 residues. With 7 bases clipped from V and 7 bases from J, the junction kept 13 bases outside the gene matches. Germline V lookup: CDR1 SGHRS, CDR2 YFSETQ.